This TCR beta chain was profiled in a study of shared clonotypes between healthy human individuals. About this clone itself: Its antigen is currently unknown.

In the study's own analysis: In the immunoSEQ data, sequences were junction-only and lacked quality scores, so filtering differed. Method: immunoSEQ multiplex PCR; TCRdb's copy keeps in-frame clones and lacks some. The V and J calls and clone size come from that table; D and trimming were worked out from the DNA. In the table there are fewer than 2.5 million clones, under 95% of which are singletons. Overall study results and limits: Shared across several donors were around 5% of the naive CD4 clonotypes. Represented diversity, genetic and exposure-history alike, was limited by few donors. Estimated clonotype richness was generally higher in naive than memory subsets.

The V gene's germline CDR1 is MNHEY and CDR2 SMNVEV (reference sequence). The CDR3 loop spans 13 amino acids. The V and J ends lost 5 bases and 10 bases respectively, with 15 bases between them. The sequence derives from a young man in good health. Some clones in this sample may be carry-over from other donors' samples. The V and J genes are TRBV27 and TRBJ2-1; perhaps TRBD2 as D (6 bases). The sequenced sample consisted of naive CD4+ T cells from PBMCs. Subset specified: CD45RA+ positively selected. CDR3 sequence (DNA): TGTGCCAGCAGTCTTAGACTAGTAGGGGAGCAGTTCTTC. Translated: CASSLRLVGEQFF.